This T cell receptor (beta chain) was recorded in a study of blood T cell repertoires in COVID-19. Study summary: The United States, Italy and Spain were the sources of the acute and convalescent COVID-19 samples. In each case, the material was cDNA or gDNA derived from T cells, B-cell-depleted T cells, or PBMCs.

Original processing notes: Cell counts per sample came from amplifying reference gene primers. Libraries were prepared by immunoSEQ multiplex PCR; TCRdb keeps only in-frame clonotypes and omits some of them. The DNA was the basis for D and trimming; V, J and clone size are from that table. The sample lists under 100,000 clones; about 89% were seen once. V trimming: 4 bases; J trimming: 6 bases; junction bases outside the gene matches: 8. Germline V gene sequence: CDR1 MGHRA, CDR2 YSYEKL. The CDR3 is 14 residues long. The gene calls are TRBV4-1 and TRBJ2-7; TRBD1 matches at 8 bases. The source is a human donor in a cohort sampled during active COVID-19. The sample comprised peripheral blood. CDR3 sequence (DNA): TGCGCCAGCAGCCTCCGGGACAGGAGTCCCGAGCAGTACTTC. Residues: CASSLRDRSPEQYF.